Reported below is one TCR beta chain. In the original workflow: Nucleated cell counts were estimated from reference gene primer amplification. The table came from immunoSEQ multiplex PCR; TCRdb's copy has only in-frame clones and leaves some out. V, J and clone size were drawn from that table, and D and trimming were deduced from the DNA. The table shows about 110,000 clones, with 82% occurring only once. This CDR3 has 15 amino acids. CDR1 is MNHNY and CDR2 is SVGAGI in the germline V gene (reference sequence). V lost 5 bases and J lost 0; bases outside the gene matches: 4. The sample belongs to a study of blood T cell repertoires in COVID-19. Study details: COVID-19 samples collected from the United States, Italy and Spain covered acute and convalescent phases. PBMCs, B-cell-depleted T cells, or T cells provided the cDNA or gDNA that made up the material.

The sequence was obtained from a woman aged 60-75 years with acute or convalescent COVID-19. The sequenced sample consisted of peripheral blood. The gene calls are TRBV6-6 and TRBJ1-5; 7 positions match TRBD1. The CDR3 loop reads CASSTGTVSNQPQHF. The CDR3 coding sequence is TGTGCCAGCAGTACCGGGACAGTTAGCAATCAGCCCCAGCATTTT.